This is a list of T cell receptor beta chains from one sample in a study of shared clonotypes between healthy human individuals. TCRdb keeps only in-frame clones here, not all; method: immunoSEQ multiplex PCR. The repertoire holds hundreds of thousands of clones, with roughly 80% as singletons. The sequenced sample consisted of PBMCs. Receptors originate from a woman in her 40s in good health. Some clones in this sample may be carry-over from other donors' samples. The CDR3 runs from the conserved cysteine through the conserved F or W. Each record gives: D gene, clone size, J gene, V gene, CDR3 DNA, CDR3 protein. A D gene is named only where the DNA matches it firmly. Expanded clones get a size class; other rows say once, few or many, or leave the size out.

D: TRBD1
size: -
J: TRBJ1-6
V: TRBV7-9
DNA: TGTGCCAGCAGCCTCCAGGGGGCAGGGGATTCACCCCTCCACTTT
CDR3: CASSLQGAGDSPLHF

D: TRBD1
size: few
J: TRBJ1-2
V: TRBV14
DNA: TGTGCCAGCAGCCACCTGTTTCGTGGACAGGGCCTCCGTGGCTACACCTTC
CDR3: CASSHLFRGQGLRGYTF

D: TRBD2
size: -
J: TRBJ2-3
V: TRBV7-9
DNA: TGTGCCAGCGGCCCCGGGACTAGCTCAGATACGCAGTATTTT
CDR3: CASGPGTSSDTQYF

D: TRBD2
size: -
J: TRBJ2-1
V: TRBV11-3
DNA: TGTGCCAGCAGCTCCCGGACTAGCGGGAGGGCCGGATACAATGAGCAGTTCTTC
CDR3: CASSSRTSGRAGYNEQFF

D: -
size: -
J: TRBJ1-5
V: TRBV19
DNA: TGTGCCAGTAAGGTCCTGGGGGTGAACAATCAGCCCCAGCATTTT
CDR3: CASKVLGVNNQPQHF

D: -
size: -
J: TRBJ1-5
V: TRBV27
DNA: TGTGCCAGCAGTTTGTTATCAGGCTATAGCAATCAGCCCCAGCATTTT
CDR3: CASSLLSGYSNQPQHF

D: TRBD1
size: once
J: TRBJ1-4
V: TRBV6-5
DNA: TGTGCCAGCAGTTACAAGACAGGGGCTAATGAAAAACTGTTTTTT
CDR3: CASSYKTGANEKLFF

D: -
size: once
J: TRBJ2-3
V: TRBV4-2
DNA: TGTGCCAGCAGCCAAGAGCCTGGAAATCCGGGAGATACGCAGTATTTT
CDR3: CASSQEPGNPGDTQYF

D: TRBD1
size: -
J: TRBJ2-1
V: TRBV7-9
DNA: TGTGCCAGCAGCCGGGACAGAGTATTTAACTACAATGAGCAGTTCTTC
CDR3: CASSRDRVFNYNEQFF

D: TRBD2
size: -
J: TRBJ2-1
V: TRBV5-1
DNA: TGCGCCAGCAGCTTGGGGGGACTAGCGGGAGGGCGTCATGAGCAGTTCTTC
CDR3: CASSLGGLAGGRHEQFF

D: TRBD1
size: -
J: TRBJ2-7
V: TRBV28
DNA: TGTGCCAGCAGTTCCCCAGGGGACAGGCATGACGAGCAGTACTTC
CDR3: CASSSPGDRHDEQYF

D: -
size: -
J: TRBJ2-7
V: TRBV27
DNA: TGTGCCAGCAGTACCGGCGGGTACGAGCAGTACTTC
CDR3: CASSTGGYEQYF

D: TRBD2
size: -
J: TRBJ2-1
V: TRBV6-4
DNA: TGTGCCAGCAGTGTAGCGGGAGGGGGTTACAATGAGCAGTTCTTC
CDR3: CASSVAGGGYNEQFF

D: -
size: -
J: TRBJ2-7
V: TRBV6-1
DNA: TGTGCCAGCAGTGTCCCGGGACCCAACTACGAGCAGTACTTC
CDR3: CASSVPGPNYEQYF

D: -
size: -
J: TRBJ1-1
V: TRBV29-1
DNA: TGCAGCGCGAGGGGGGGATGGGGCACTGAAGCTTTCTTT
CDR3: CSARGGWGTEAFF

D: -
size: few
J: TRBJ1-1
V: TRBV9
DNA: TGTGCCAGCAGCGCGATGGACCAGAACACTGAAGCTTTCTTT
CDR3: CASSAMDQNTEAFF

D: TRBD2
size: -
J: TRBJ2-1
V: TRBV5-1
DNA: TGCGCCAGCAGCTCGAGTAGCGGGACTCACAATGAGCAGTTCTTC
CDR3: CASSSSSGTHNEQFF

D: -
size: once
J: TRBJ2-1
V: TRBV18
DNA: TGTGCCAGCTTACTCGACTGGGCGGGTGAGCAGTTCTTC
CDR3: CASLLDWAGEQFF

D: -
size: -
J: TRBJ2-1
V: TRBV29-1
DNA: TGCAGCGCTGGGTCACAGTACAATGAGCAGTTCTTC
CDR3: CSAGSQYNEQFF

D: -
size: -
J: TRBJ1-5
V: TRBV28
DNA: TGTGCCAGCAGTTGGTCAGGGAGGGGCAATCAGCCCCAGCATTTT
CDR3: CASSWSGRGNQPQHF

D: TRBD1
size: -
J: TRBJ2-7
V: TRBV5-1
DNA: TGCGCCAGCAGCTTGGAGACAGGGGTTAGCTACGAGCAGTACTTC
CDR3: CASSLETGVSYEQYF

D: TRBD1
size: -
J: TRBJ2-3
V: TRBV29-1
DNA: TGCAGCGTGGGGACAGGGGGTGCGGGGGATACGCAGTATTTT
CDR3: CSVGTGGAGDTQYF

D: -
size: -
J: TRBJ2-7
V: TRBV7-2
DNA: TGTGCCAGCAGCTTAAGCACTAGTACCCTCGAGCAGTACTTC
CDR3: CASSLSTSTLEQYF

D: -
size: -
J: TRBJ2-7
V: TRBV7-3
DNA: TGTGCCAGCAGCTTAAATCCGGGAGTGGGCGAGCAGTACTTC
CDR3: CASSLNPGVGEQYF

D: -
size: -
J: TRBJ1-2
V: TRBV7-2
DNA: TGTGCCAGCAGCTTAAGTTCCAAAGGCTACACCTTC
CDR3: CASSLSSKGYTF

D: -
size: many
J: TRBJ2-3
V: TRBV6-5
DNA: TGTGCCAGCAGTCTCGGGGGAAGCACAGATACGCAGTATTTT
CDR3: CASSLGGSTDTQYF

D: -
size: -
J: TRBJ2-5
V: TRBV5-8
DNA: TGTGCCAGCAACAAACTATCTAGGGGGTTCCAAGAGACCCAGTACTTC
CDR3: CASNKLSRGFQETQYF

D: -
size: -
J: TRBJ1-4
V: TRBV28
DNA: TGTGCCAGCATGTCCCCGGGGAGGCACCCTAATGAAAAACTGTTTTTT
CDR3: CASMSPGRHPNEKLFF

D: -
size: -
J: TRBJ2-7
V: TRBV29-1
DNA: TGCAGCGTTCAAAGGGGGACCTCCTACGAGCAGTACTTC
CDR3: CSVQRGTSYEQYF